These T cell receptor beta chains were read from a single sample in a study of T cells in Graves' hyperthyroidism and ophthalmopathy. Via MiXCR, TCRdb re-called the multiplex PCR reads, giving one row per CDR3 protein. The sample consists of about 360,000 distinct CDR3 sequences, about 12% of them appearing once. Sequencing was carried out using blood. These receptors were obtained from a woman aged 18 to 35 with Graves' hyperthyroidism. CDR3s leave out the opening cysteine and the closing phenylalanine or tryptophan.

V gene: TRBV4-1; J gene: TRBJ1-4; CDR3 protein: ASSQNILEKLF
V gene: TRBV12-3/TRBV12-4; J gene: TRBJ2-3; CDR3 protein: ASTLAGVTDTQY
V gene: TRBV11-2; J gene: TRBJ1-6; CDR3 protein: ASSLEFGRRGTSPLH
V gene: TRBV28; J gene: TRBJ2-5; CDR3 protein: ASRTREAETQY
V gene: TRBV29-1; J gene: TRBJ1-2; CDR3 protein: SVTTGNYGYT
V gene: TRBV29-1; J gene: TRBJ1-4; CDR3 protein: SVIGLLGGNEKLF
V gene: TRBV29-1; J gene: TRBJ2-1; CDR3 protein: SVRLYTAGLAAEQF
V gene: TRBV5-1; J gene: TRBJ2-7; CDR3 protein: ASSSWGGGPGTYEQY
V gene: TRBV6-2/TRBV6-3; J gene: TRBJ2-1; CDR3 protein: ASSPAFLDEQF
V gene: TRBV11-3; J gene: TRBJ2-3; CDR3 protein: ASSFDGERGDTQY
V gene: TRBV5-1; J gene: TRBJ2-1; CDR3 protein: ASSLARAETYNEQF
V gene: TRBV7-2; J gene: TRBJ2-7; CDR3 protein: ASSKLAGGFGGSYEQY
V gene: TRBV28; J gene: TRBJ1-1; CDR3 protein: ASSRGGTGREGYTFGSGTEAF
V gene: TRBV6-4; J gene: TRBJ2-1; CDR3 protein: ASGERENNEQF
V gene: TRBV19; J gene: TRBJ1-1; CDR3 protein: ASSEGPANTEAF
V gene: TRBV12-3/TRBV12-4; J gene: TRBJ2-5; CDR3 protein: ASRPGTSGETQY
V gene: TRBV28; J gene: TRBJ1-5; CDR3 protein: ASVGVDQPQH
V gene: TRBV19; J gene: NA; CDR3 protein: ASSIQVYNEQY
V gene: TRBV10-3; J gene: TRBJ2-7; CDR3 protein: AISSTGQGAEQY
V gene: TRBV3-1; J gene: TRBJ1-5; CDR3 protein: ASSPHGTNQPQH
V gene: TRBV12-3/TRBV12-4; J gene: TRBJ2-2; CDR3 protein: ASSLDRGYTGELF
V gene: TRBV7-6; J gene: TRBJ2-1; CDR3 protein: ASSLGEPYNEQF
V gene: TRBV5-6; J gene: TRBJ2-3; CDR3 protein: ASSILKGGAGDTQY
V gene: TRBV20-1; J gene: TRBJ1-1; CDR3 protein: SAGQDGTEAF
V gene: TRBV12-3/TRBV12-4; J gene: TRBJ1-1; CDR3 protein: ASSQIFSTEAF
V gene: TRBV10-3; J gene: TRBJ2-7; CDR3 protein: AIRTGGDEQY
V gene: TRBV7-8; J gene: TRBJ2-5; CDR3 protein: ASSSTPGTGEGETQY
V gene: TRBV12-3/TRBV12-4; J gene: TRBJ1-2; CDR3 protein: ASSTRGGAQNGYT
V gene: TRBV27; J gene: TRBJ1-1; CDR3 protein: ASSLRAGTEAF
V gene: TRBV18; J gene: TRBJ2-3; CDR3 protein: ASSPKTGIGDTQY
V gene: TRBV24-1; J gene: TRBJ2-5; CDR3 protein: ATSDLIGGQETQY
V gene: TRBV4-1; J gene: TRBJ2-7; CDR3 protein: ASSRLGLADEQY
V gene: TRBV20-1; J gene: TRBJ2-7; CDR3 protein: SARDAENSYEQY
V gene: TRBV6-2/TRBV6-3; J gene: TRBJ2-5; CDR3 protein: ASIPPSGRGQETQY
V gene: TRBV10-3; J gene: TRBJ2-7; CDR3 protein: AISERGFEQY
V gene: TRBV7-8; J gene: TRBJ1-1; CDR3 protein: ASSWGQGLNTEAF
V gene: TRBV4-1; J gene: TRBJ1-5; CDR3 protein: ASSDEGGRGGYNQPQH
V gene: TRBV6-2/TRBV6-3; J gene: TRBJ1-6; CDR3 protein: ASTPFSWGDQTPLH
V gene: TRBV20-1; J gene: TRBJ2-1; CDR3 protein: SASATELASHEQF
V gene: TRBV7-2; J gene: TRBJ1-5; CDR3 protein: ASSPTLGQTLNQPQH
V gene: TRBV28; J gene: TRBJ1-5; CDR3 protein: ASRWTVGKNQPQH
V gene: TRBV2; J gene: TRBJ2-7; CDR3 protein: ASTPRDYYEQY
V gene: TRBV9; J gene: TRBJ2-5; CDR3 protein: ASSGRTGPQETQY
V gene: TRBV14; J gene: TRBJ1-2; CDR3 protein: ASSRPGQGASGYT
V gene: TRBV20-1; J gene: TRBJ2-2; CDR3 protein: SAPTGGGPGELF
V gene: TRBV19; J gene: TRBJ2-2; CDR3 protein: ASSIVRSGAGELF
V gene: TRBV2; J gene: TRBJ2-7; CDR3 protein: ATTPRYEQY
V gene: TRBV2; J gene: TRBJ1-5; CDR3 protein: ASSEAGTGFQPQH
V gene: TRBV20-1; J gene: TRBJ1-2; CDR3 protein: SARVDRRNYGYT
V gene: TRBV5-6; J gene: TRBJ1-4; CDR3 protein: ASRPSGVEKLF
V gene: TRBV7-2; J gene: TRBJ1-6; CDR3 protein: ASSLDGGIHPLH
V gene: TRBV18; J gene: TRBJ1-1; CDR3 protein: ASSPLRTANTEAF
V gene: TRBV5-1; J gene: TRBJ1-1; CDR3 protein: ASSLEGTRRNTEAF
V gene: TRBV6-1; J gene: TRBJ2-7; CDR3 protein: ASSRQGFRHEQY
V gene: TRBV29-1; J gene: TRBJ2-2; CDR3 protein: SATGTGELF
V gene: TRBV3-1; J gene: TRBJ1-1; CDR3 protein: ASSQTWGTEAF
V gene: TRBV18; J gene: TRBJ2-5; CDR3 protein: ASSPQLAGGGETQY